A single sample is the source of the 28 T cell receptor beta chains below, sequenced in a study of vaccination effects on CD4 cells after COVID-19. Ahead of sequencing, the ViraFEST assay grew antigen-specific CD4+ T cells using viral peptide pools. The culture ran for about eleven days before CD4+ T cells were isolated. The study found no prior SARS-CoV-2 infection in the vaccine recipients, who tested negative for nucleocapsid antibodies. Antigens for these TCRs are unknown. Some clones are missing from TCRdb's copy, which holds only in-frame ones; the method was immunoSEQ multiplex PCR. The table has tens of thousands of clones, around 73% seen once. Material: CD4+ T cells from PBMCs cultured with HCoV-OC43 spike peptides, obtained before COVID-19 vaccination. Subset here: HCoV-OC43 spike overlapping peptide pool stimulation. These receptors all come from a human donor who received a COVID-19 vaccine.

The chain carries TRBV10-3 and TRBJ2-6; D may be TRBD1 (6 bases). The CDR3 has 18 residues. Deletions cut 7 bases from V and 0 bases from J, with 19 bases between. Germline V gene lookup returns CDR1 ENHRY and CDR2 SYGVKD. This CDR3 reads CAITDDRPNRSGANVLTF. CDR3 nucleotides: TGTGCCATCACCGACGACAGGCCCAATCGCTCTGGGGCCAACGTCCTGACTTTC.

The chain has TRBV28 and TRBJ1-3; D not certain. The CDR3 sequence is 15 residues long. Germline-derived CDR1 and CDR2 are MDHEN and SYDVKM. Trimming took 5 bases from V and 3 from J, leaving 14 bases between them. CDR3 sequence reads: CASSPGGILGNTIYF. The CDR3 coding sequence is TGTGCCAGCAGTCCGGGTGGAATCCTTGGAAACACCATATATTTT.

This clone appeared a few times. V and J are TRBV5-4 and TRBJ2-2, with 12 bases that match TRBD2. CDR1 is SGHNT and CDR2 is YYREEE in the germline V gene (reference sequence). The length of the CDR3 is 16 residues. J lost 7 bases, V lost 0 bases, and 4 bases had no gene match. The CDR3 DNA follows: TGTGCCAGCAGCTTGGGACTAGCGGGAGAGGGCGGGGAGCTGTTTTTT. It encodes CASSLGLAGEGGELFF.

The chain carries TRBV6-5 and TRBJ1-2; 9 nucleotides line up with TRBD1. J lost 8 bases, V lost 7 bases, and 11 bases had no gene match. There are 14 residues in the CDR3. CDR1 is MNHEY, CDR2 SVGAGI, per germline. The CDR3 sequence is CASNSDRGRGGYTF. CDR3 nucleotide sequence: TGTGCCAGCAACTCGGACAGGGGCCGGGGGGGCTACACCTTC.

V is TRBV5-4 and J is TRBJ2-5; D call uncertain. The V gene's germline CDR1 is SGHNT and CDR2 YYREEE (reference sequence). The CDR3 has 12 residues. Trimming removed 1 base from V and 5 bases from J, with 6 bases in between. The CDR3 coding sequence is TGTGCCAGCAGCTTGATAGGGGAGACCCAGTACTTC. The encoded protein is CASSLIGETQYF.

The chain has TRBV19 and TRBJ1-3; D possibly corresponds to TRBD1 (6 bases). This CDR3 region has 16 residues. Trimming removed 0 bases from V and 1 base from J, with 10 bases in between. CDR1 and CDR2 (germline): LNHDA, SQIVND (reference sequence). Written as DNA, the CDR3 is TGTGCCAGTAGTATAGATCGGGGGCATTCTGGAAACACCATATATTTT. Its protein product is CASSIDRGHSGNTIYF.

The chain carries TRBV29-1 and TRBJ2-7; D is unclear. CDR1 is SQVTM, CDR2 ANQGSEA, per germline. The CDR3 sequence is 13 residues long. With 6 bases removed from V and 1 base from J, the gap between germline ends came to 13 bases. The CDR3 DNA follows: TGCAGCGTCATAGCTAGGTGGTCCTACGAGCAGTACTTC. Protein: CSVIARWSYEQYF.

As for this clone: Relative to the germline gene, one junction end is altered; a read error may explain this. The J gene is TRBJ2-5, the V gene TRBV7-7; D might be TRBD1 (5 bases). This CDR3 contains 15 residues. Per the germline V gene, CDR1 is SSHAT and CDR2 is FNYEAQ (reference sequence). CDR3 bases: TGTGCTAGCACCTTAGGGGCCCTGGCCCAAGAGACCCAGTACTTC. Translating it yields CASTLGALAQETQYF. The variable domain in full, with the rest retrieved from reference TRBV7-7 and TRBJ2-5, is GAGVSQSPRYKVTKRGQDVTLRCDPISSHATLYWYQQALGQGPEFLTYFNYEAQPDKSGLPSDRFSAERPEGSISTLTIQRTEQRDSAMYRCASTLGALAQETQYFGPGTRLLVL.

The V call is TRBV18, the J call TRBJ2-1, with 10 bases matching TRBD1. Germline loops: CDR1 KGHSH, CDR2 LQKENI. CDR3 size: 12 residues. With 2 bases clipped from V and 16 bases from J, the junction kept 5 bases outside the gene matches. Here the CDR3 DNA reads TGTGCCAGCTCACCAAAGACAGGGGGCGTTTTCTTC. Its translation: CASSPKTGGVFF.

The chain combines TRBV6-4 with TRBJ1-2; 8 bases are shared with TRBD1. Germline CDR1 is MRHNA and CDR2 is SNTAGT. Losses at the gene ends were 5 bases for V and 4 bases for J; bases not matched to a gene: 6. This CDR3 is built from 14 residues. The CDR3 protein is CASSPDGQGYGYTF. The DNA for the CDR3 is TGTGCCAGCAGTCCCGATGGACAGGGCTATGGCTACACCTTC.

This clone was detected only a few times. The chain uses TRBV30 and TRBJ2-1, with a possible D match to TRBD1 (6 bases). V gave up 0 bases and J gave up 1 base, with 16 bases separating them. CDR1 and CDR2 (germline): GTSNPN, SVGIG (reference sequence). The CDR3 runs to 17 residues. Here the CDR3 reads CAWSVFWGLYSYNEQFF. CDR3 nucleotides: TGTGCCTGGAGTGTATTCTGGGGGCTATATTCCTACAATGAGCAGTTCTTC.

This clone was found a few times. This chain connects TRBV5-8 to TRBJ1-6, with D unclear. The CDR3 runs 14 residues. V lost 0 bases and J 9 bases, leaving 10 bases between the germline ends. Germline CDR1 is SGHTS and CDR2 is YDEGEE. The CDR3 DNA follows: TGTGCCAGCAGCTTGGGTCCGGGTAGTTCACCCCTCCACTTT. Amino acids: CASSLGPGSSPLHF.

The chain has TRBV6-6 and TRBJ1-2; TRBD1 is a possible D gene (5 bases). The CDR3 is 13 residues long. The V end lost 6 bases, the J end lost 8 bases, and 16 bases lay between the germline ends. Per the germline V gene, CDR1 is MNHNY and CDR2 is SVGAGI (reference sequence). In nucleotides, the CDR3 is TGTGCCAGCAGCCTAGCGGAGGGGAGCGGCTACACCTTC. Protein sequence: CASSLAEGSGYTF.

The chain combines TRBV6-5 with TRBJ2-7, with no clear D. The germline V and J ends were trimmed by 2 bases and 3 bases, with 11 bases remaining between them. Germline V lookup: CDR1 MNHEY, CDR2 SVGAGI. This CDR3 region has 14 residues. The CDR3 DNA follows: TGTGCCAGCAGTTACGTTGCGAGGATCTACGAGCAGTACTTC. Amino acids: CASSYVARIYEQYF.

The J gene is TRBJ1-1, the V gene TRBV3-1 (or the pseudogene TRBV3-2); D unresolved. V dropped 0 bases and J dropped 10 bases, with 12 bases sitting between them. This CDR3 is built from 13 residues. Germline V gives CDR1 LGHDT, CDR2 YNNKEL (reference sequence). CDR3 bases: TGTGCCAGCAGCCAAGATTCGGGGAACGGAGCTTTCTTT. This gives the protein CASSQDSGNGAFF.

In its sample, this clone was seen once. This sequence joins TRBV7-9 and TRBJ1-1; D is undetermined. The CDR3 is 14 amino acids. V was trimmed by 5 bases and J by 0 bases, leaving 10 bases between them. The V gene's germline CDR1 is SEHNR and CDR2 FQNEAQ (reference sequence). CDR3 DNA sequence: TGTGCCAGCAGCACGAACGCTATGAACACTGAAGCTTTCTTT. This codes for CASSTNAMNTEAFF.

This chain uses TRBV5-1 with TRBJ1-1; unclear D gene. Looked up from germline, CDR1 is SGHRS and CDR2 is YFSETQ. The CDR3 extends over 13 amino acids. V lost 0 bases to trimming and J lost 6 bases, with 9 bases between them. Here the CDR3 DNA reads TGCGCCAGCAGCTTGGCCGGGAGGGCTGAAGCTTTCTTT. It codes for CASSLAGRAEAFF. Supplemented by reference TRBV5-1 and TRBJ1-1, the full variable domain reads KAGVTQTPRYLIKTRGQQVTLSCSPISGHRSVSWYQQTPGQGLQFLFEYFSETQRNKGNFPGRFSGRQFSNSRSEMNVSTLELGDSALYLCASSLAGRAEAFFGQGTRLTVV.

The V call is TRBV6-2 or TRBV6-3, the J call TRBJ2-3; 9 nucleotides align to TRBD2. Per germline, CDR1 MNHEY and CDR2 SVGEGT. The ends lost 5 bases at V and 2 bases at J; junction bases unmatched: 2. This CDR3 comprises 14 residues. CDR3 protein: CASSGGGATDTQYF. The DNA of the CDR3 is TGTGCCAGCAGTGGCGGGGGGGCCACAGATACGCAGTATTTT.

The chain's CDR3 is CASSQKRGPTGELFF. CDR3 sequence (DNA): TGCGCCAGCAGTCAAAAGAGGGGACCCACCGGGGAGCTGTTTTTT. The chain links TRBV23-1 to TRBJ2-2; either TRBD1 or TRBD2 may fit D (5 bases each). TRBV23-1 is assigned to the ORF class and has an uncertain function. This CDR3 region has 15 residues. V gave up 2 bases and J gave up 4 bases, with 11 bases separating them.

The rearrangement uses TRBV19 and TRBJ1-5, with D hard to call. The CDR3 loop spans 14 amino acids. Germline CDR1 and CDR2: LNHDA and SQIVND (reference sequence). Trimming removed 6 bases at V and 7 bases at J, with 16 bases between. The chain's CDR3 is CASRTPGEGQPQHF. Here the CDR3 DNA reads TGTGCCAGTAGAACCCCCGGCGAAGGGCAGCCCCAGCATTTT.

The genes are TRBV7-9 and TRBJ2-2; 8 bases are shared with TRBD1. Germline V gene lookup returns CDR1 SEHNR and CDR2 FQNEAQ (reference sequence). This CDR3 has 16 amino acids. V lost 4 bases and J lost 6; bases outside the gene matches: 10. CDR3 loop: CASSSMGQVMAGELFF. CDR3 coding DNA: TGTGCCAGCAGCTCGATGGGACAGGTGATGGCCGGGGAGCTGTTTTTT.

V gene TRBV29-1 combines with J gene TRBJ2-6, with TRBD1 matching 7 bases. The CDR3 spans 13 residues. From germline, CDR1 is SQVTM and CDR2 ANQGSEA. The V and J ends lost 7 bases and 3 bases, in that order; junction bases with no gene match: 3. The chain's CDR3 is CSAWTGGANVLTF. In DNA, the CDR3 is TGCAGCGCTTGGACAGGTGGGGCCAACGTCCTGACTTTC. Filled out from reference TRBV29-1 and TRBJ2-6, the complete variable domain reads SAVISQKPSRDICQRGTSLTIQCQVDSQVTMMFWYRQQPGQSLTLIATANQGSEATYESGFVIDKFPISRPNLTFSTLTVSNMSPEDSSIYLCSAWTGGANVLTFGAGSRLTVL.

The chain recombines TRBV2 with TRBJ2-1; 7 bases align to TRBD1. The J segment lost 7 bases and the V segment lost 7 bases, leaving 10 bases of the junction unmatched. Germline V gene sequence: CDR1 SNHLY, CDR2 FYNNEI. The CDR3 runs to 14 residues. The DNA for the CDR3 is TGTGCCAGCATTACCGGGACAGCGAAGAATGAGCAGTTCTTC. Translated: CASITGTAKNEQFF.

The V call is TRBV6-5, the J call TRBJ1-2; no definite D call. CDR3 length: 12 residues. The germline V gene has CDR1 MNHEY and CDR2 SVGAGI. With 4 bases removed from V and 4 bases from J, the gap between germline ends came to 7 bases. Written as DNA, the CDR3 is TGTGCCAGCAGTTCCCGACCCTATGGCTACACCTTC. Protein product: CASSSRPYGYTF.

In this sample, this clone turned up a few times. The V call is TRBV18, the J call TRBJ2-1, with a weak D call TRBD1 (5 bases). The CDR3 runs to 13 residues. V lost 5 bases and J 5 bases, leaving 10 bases between the germline ends. Germline V gene sequence: CDR1 KGHSH, CDR2 LQKENI. The DNA of the CDR3 is TGTGCCAGCTCAAAGGGGCTAAACAATGAGCAGTTCTTC. Protein product: CASSKGLNNEQFF.

This chain connects TRBV7-8 to TRBJ1-4; 9 bases line up with TRBD1. Germline V lookup: CDR1 SGHVS, CDR2 FQNEAQ. The J segment lost 0 bases and the V segment lost 3 bases, leaving 2 bases of the junction unmatched. This CDR3 region has 16 residues. The CDR3 reads CASSLGQGPTNEKLFF. CDR3 DNA sequence: TGTGCCAGCAGCTTGGGACAGGGTCCAACTAATGAAAAACTGTTTTTT.

The chain combines TRBV6-4 with TRBJ2-6; the D gene is possibly TRBD1 (5 bases). Germline V gene data show CDR1 as MRHNA and CDR2 as SNTAGT. This CDR3 is built from 16 residues. V lost 2 bases and J 0 bases, leaving 8 bases between the germline ends. As DNA, the CDR3 is TGTGCCAGCAGTGACAGGGGAAACTCTGGGGCCAACGTCCTGACTTTC. Amino acid sequence: CASSDRGNSGANVLTF.

The J gene is TRBJ1-2, the V gene TRBV10-2; the D is unclear. CDR1 and CDR2 from the germline V gene are WSHSY and SAAADI. The CDR3 spans 13 residues. The V gene lost 0 bases and the J gene lost 5 bases, with 7 bases spanning the gap. CDR3: CASSESPVYGYTF. CDR3 in DNA: TGCGCCAGCAGTGAGTCGCCAGTTTATGGCTACACCTTC.